These 10 T cell receptor beta chains came from one sample sequenced in a study of blood T cell repertoires in COVID-19. Data came from immunoSEQ multiplex PCR; TCRdb stores just in-frame clones and leaves some out. The data contain around 380,000 clones, around 87% of them singletons. Sequencing was performed on PBMCs or T cells enriched from blood (not recorded which). These receptors were taken from a young man who had recovered from COVID-19.

V usage is TRBV7-9 and J usage is TRBJ2-5; 8 positions match TRBD1. CDR3 length: 15 residues. Germline CDR1 reads SEHNR; CDR2 reads FQNEAQ (reference sequence). Trimming removed 2 bases from V and 5 bases from J; junction bases left unmatched: 7. DNA of the CDR3: TGTGCCAGCAGCTTAATCGACAGGGGAGGCGAGACCCAGTACTTC. Residues: CASSLIDRGGETQYF.

J is TRBJ2-7 and V is TRBV5-6; tentative D call: TRBD1 (6 bases). The ends were cut back, 1 base at V and 5 bases at J, with 10 bases in the middle. The CDR3 extends over 13 amino acids. Looked up from germline, CDR1 is SGHDT and CDR2 is YYEEEE. CDR3: CASSLRQGHEQYF. DNA for the CDR3: TGTGCCAGCAGCTTGCGGCAGGGGCACGAGCAGTACTTC. The variable domain in full, completed from reference TRBV5-6 and TRBJ2-7, reads DAGVTQSPTHLIKTRGQQVTLRCSPKSGHDTVSWYQQALGQGPQFIFQYYEEEERQRGNFPDRFSGHQFPNYSSELNVNALLLGDSALYLCASSLRQGHEQYFGPGTRLTVT.

This chain joins TRBV4-2 and TRBJ1-6; a possible D gene is TRBD1 (5 bases). The germline V gene encodes CDR1 LGHNA and CDR2 YNFKEQ. This CDR3 spans 15 amino acids. Between the trimmed V and J ends, which lost 3 bases and 9 bases, there was a span of 15 bases. CDR3 bases: TGTGCCAGCAGCCAGATTCGAGACGGGGGTTCACCCCTCCACTTT. Residues: CASSQIRDGGSPLHF.

V and J are TRBV12-5 and TRBJ1-3; TRBD1 might be the D (5 bases). Germline lookup yields CDR1 LGHNT and CDR2 FRNRAP. CDR3 length: 13 residues. The V and J ends lost 5 bases and 11 bases respectively, with 16 bases between them. The CDR3 sequence: CASGPGLQFAIYF. The DNA for the CDR3 is TGTGCTAGTGGTCCGGGACTTCAATTCGCCATATATTTT. The variable domain in full, completed from reference TRBV12-5 and TRBJ1-3, reads DARVTQTPRHKVTEMGQEVTMRCQPILGHNTVFWYRQTMMQGLELLAYFRNRAPLDDSGMPKDRFSAEMPDATLATLKIQPSEPRDSAVYFCASGPGLQFAIYFGEGSWLTVV.

The chain couples TRBV11-2 to TRBJ2-7, with 7 bases fitting TRBD2. The V gene end was trimmed by 6 bases and the J gene end by 3 bases; junction bases not matched to a gene: 2. Germline CDR1 SGHAT, CDR2 FQNNGV. This CDR3 is built from 12 residues. Here the CDR3 reads CASSGGGYEQYF. The CDR3 nucleotides are TGTGCCAGCAGTGGGGGGGGCTACGAGCAGTACTTC.

This clone was found a few times. CDR3 DNA: TGCAGTGCTAACACAGGGGTCGAGCAGTACTTC. Residues: CSANTGVEQYF. This chain joins TRBV20-1 and TRBJ2-7, with TRBD1 matching over 7 bases. Losses at the gene ends were 4 bases for V and 6 bases for J; bases not matched to a gene: 3. Germline lookup yields CDR1 DFQATT and CDR2 SNEGSKA (reference sequence). CDR3 length: 11 residues.

The chain links TRBV6-5 to TRBJ2-1; TRBD2 might be the D (5 bases). The ends were cut back, 4 bases at V and 10 bases at J, with 14 bases in the middle. Germline CDR1 and CDR2: MNHEY and SVGAGI. CDR3 length equals 13 residues. CDR3 sequence: CASSLPLPGEQFF. For the CDR3, the DNA is TGTGCCAGCAGTTTGCCCCTTCCGGGAGAGCAGTTCTTC.

The chain carries TRBV23-1 and TRBJ1-1; tentatively, D is TRBD1 (5 bases). TRBV23-1 is treated as an ORF (open reading frame) with a function not yet certain. CDR3 length: 18 residues. The V end lost 0 bases, the J end lost 2 bases, and 19 bases lay between the germline ends. The DNA for the CDR3 is TGCGCCAGCAGTCAATCGGGGCCGTCCAGAGCTTTAAACACTGAAGCTTTCTTT. Translating it yields CASSQSGPSRALNTEAFF.

V usage is TRBV27 and J usage is TRBJ1-5, with a weak D call TRBD1 (5 bases). The CDR3 consists of 15 residues. Germline V gene sequence: CDR1 MNHEY, CDR2 SMNVEV (reference sequence). The V end lost 7 bases, the J end lost 4 bases, and 17 bases lay between the germline ends. CDR3 sequence reads: CASKDTRAWNQPQHF. CDR3 sequence (DNA): TGTGCCAGCAAGGATACCAGGGCGTGGAATCAGCCCCAGCATTTT.

V gene TRBV18 combines with J gene TRBJ1-3; 7 bases fit TRBD1. Germline values: CDR1 KGHSH, CDR2 LQKENI. The CDR3 is 16 residues long. The junction had 2 bases not matched to a gene; V was cut back by 0 bases and J by 0 bases. Here the CDR3 reads CASSPPAGGSGNTIYF. The CDR3 coding sequence is TGTGCCAGCTCACCACCAGCAGGGGGCTCTGGAAACACCATATATTTT.